A selection of T cell receptor beta chains follows, all from one sample in a study of cytomegalovirus exposure and HLA in healthy donors. Produced via immunoSEQ multiplex PCR; TCRdb's table is partial and in-frame only. The data show about 140,000 clones, approximately 80% seen once. Sequences were obtained from PBMCs. The receptors were sampled from a man aged 25 to 40 in good health and CMV-seronegative. Both conserved end residues are part of each CDR3. D genes are given only for firm matches. Expanded clones get a size class; other rows say once, few or many, or leave the size out.

abundance: -
j_gene: TRBJ2-7
v_gene: TRBV5-1
d_gene: -
CDR3aa: CASSPRTGGTSGSYEQYF
CDR3nt: TGCGCCAGCAGCCCGAGGACAGGGGGCACTAGCGGGAGCTACGAGCAGTACTTC

abundance: -
j_gene: TRBJ1-1
v_gene: TRBV7-9
d_gene: TRBD1
CDR3aa: CSSSPTWTGGAFAEAFF
CDR3nt: TGTTCCAGCAGCCCAACCTGGACAGGGGGCGCGTTCGCTGAAGCTTTCTTT

abundance: -
j_gene: TRBJ2-7
v_gene: TRBV11-2
d_gene: -
CDR3aa: CASSLSGNEQYF
CDR3nt: TGTGCCAGCAGCTTATCCGGGAACGAGCAGTACTTC

abundance: -
j_gene: TRBJ2-7
v_gene: TRBV28
d_gene: TRBD2
CDR3aa: CASSSGGYEQYF
CDR3nt: TGTGCCAGCAGCAGCGGGGGGTACGAGCAGTACTTC

abundance: -
j_gene: TRBJ2-1
v_gene: TRBV14
d_gene: -
CDR3aa: CASSQWQEDEQFF
CDR3nt: TGTGCCAGCAGCCAATGGCAGGAGGATGAGCAGTTCTTC

abundance: -
j_gene: TRBJ2-7
v_gene: TRBV9
d_gene: -
CDR3aa: CASSVAPGALEQYF
CDR3nt: TGTGCCAGCAGCGTAGCTCCAGGGGCCCTAGAGCAGTACTTC

abundance: -
j_gene: TRBJ1-4
v_gene: TRBV4-2
d_gene: -
CDR3aa: CASSQLRESGINEKLFF
CDR3nt: TGTGCCAGCAGCCAACTCAGAGAGTCGGGGATTAATGAAAAACTGTTTTTT

abundance: -
j_gene: TRBJ2-2
v_gene: TRBV5-1
d_gene: TRBD2
CDR3aa: CASSRTSGLSTGELFF
CDR3nt: TGCGCCAGCAGCCGCACTAGCGGGCTAAGCACCGGGGAGCTGTTTTTT

abundance: once
j_gene: TRBJ2-3
v_gene: TRBV2
d_gene: TRBD1
CDR3aa: CASRTGTGPTDTQYF
CDR3nt: TGTGCCAGCAGGACCGGGACAGGGCCCACAGATACGCAGTATTTT

abundance: -
j_gene: TRBJ2-2
v_gene: TRBV9
d_gene: TRBD2
CDR3aa: CASSATGTRVAGELFF
CDR3nt: TGTGCCAGCAGTGCTACCGGGACTAGGGTCGCCGGGGAGCTGTTTTTT

abundance: -
j_gene: TRBJ2-1
v_gene: TRBV9
d_gene: TRBD2
CDR3aa: CASSVGWGGRADNEQFF
CDR3nt: TGTGCCAGCAGCGTAGGATGGGGGGGGAGGGCCGACAATGAGCAGTTCTTC

abundance: few
j_gene: TRBJ1-2
v_gene: TRBV29-1
d_gene: -
CDR3aa: CSVEGRSNYGYTF
CDR3nt: TGCAGCGTTGAAGGCAGATCTAACTATGGCTACACCTTC

abundance: -
j_gene: TRBJ2-1
v_gene: TRBV5-4
d_gene: TRBD2
CDR3aa: CASSLPRGVAGLDGQFF
CDR3nt: TGTGCCAGCAGCTTGCCCCGGGGGGTAGCGGGTCTGGATGGGCAGTTCTTC

abundance: -
j_gene: TRBJ1-2
v_gene: TRBV10-1
d_gene: TRBD1
CDR3aa: CASSVDRAYGYTF
CDR3nt: TGCGCCAGCAGTGTGGACAGGGCCTATGGCTACACCTTC

abundance: -
j_gene: TRBJ2-7
v_gene: TRBV2
d_gene: -
CDR3aa: CASSDTRTGTYEQYF
CDR3nt: TGTGCCAGCAGTGATACTAGGACGGGTACCTACGAGCAGTACTTC

abundance: -
j_gene: TRBJ1-1
v_gene: TRBV10-2
d_gene: -
CDR3aa: CASSPYPWGGNTEAFF
CDR3nt: TGCGCCAGCAGTCCGTACCCTTGGGGGGGGAACACTGAAGCTTTCTTT

abundance: -
j_gene: TRBJ2-1
v_gene: TRBV5-1
d_gene: TRBD2
CDR3aa: CASSLDSGLAVYNEQFF
CDR3nt: TGCGCCAGCAGCTTGGACTCGGGACTAGCGGTGTACAATGAGCAGTTCTTC

abundance: -
j_gene: TRBJ2-2
v_gene: TRBV18
d_gene: -
CDR3aa: CASSPQEGSPGELFF
CDR3nt: TGTGCCAGCTCACCACAAGAGGGTTCCCCCGGGGAGCTGTTTTTT

abundance: -
j_gene: TRBJ1-2
v_gene: TRBV20-1
d_gene: -
CDR3aa: CSARSGNGYTF
CDR3nt: TGCAGTGCTAGATCAGGGAATGGCTACACCTTC

abundance: -
j_gene: TRBJ2-3
v_gene: TRBV5-1
d_gene: TRBD2
CDR3aa: CASSSPALADTDTQYF
CDR3nt: TGCGCCAGCAGCTCCCCGGCGCTAGCGGACACAGATACGCAGTATTTT